Sample share makes the clone carrying this TCR beta chain medium-sized. Time point described: after trial treatment. The treatment here: LDRT plus nivolumab, ipilimumab, low-dose cyclophosphamide and aspirin (RACIN trial). The sample belongs to a study of low-dose radiotherapy and immunotherapy resistance in tumors. Study background: Cohort 1 received 0.5 Gy per fraction every 2 weeks, totaling 6.5 Gy.

With TRAV- and TRBV-specific primers, first-strand cDNA was made, covering the alpha and beta chains. The PCR that amplified TCRs ran for around 22 cycles, relying on a constant-region primer and a V-primer adapter. TCRdb re-called the reads with MiXCR, one entry per CDR3 protein. The table includes about 30,000 distinct CDR3 sequences, approximately 49% detected once. The junction had 4 bases not matched to a gene; V was cut back by 7 bases and J by 8 bases. Germline CDR1 MNHEY, CDR2 SVGEGT. This CDR3 contains 11 residues. The chain couples TRBV6-2 or TRBV6-3 to TRBJ1-1; TRBD1 matches at 7 bases. The sequence came from a male donor with gallbladder cancer. Sample: PBMCs, taken after low-dose radiotherapy plus immunotherapy. The CDR3 nucleotides read TGTGCCAGCACCTGGGACAGCGAAGCTTTCTTT. Residues: CASTWDSEAFF.